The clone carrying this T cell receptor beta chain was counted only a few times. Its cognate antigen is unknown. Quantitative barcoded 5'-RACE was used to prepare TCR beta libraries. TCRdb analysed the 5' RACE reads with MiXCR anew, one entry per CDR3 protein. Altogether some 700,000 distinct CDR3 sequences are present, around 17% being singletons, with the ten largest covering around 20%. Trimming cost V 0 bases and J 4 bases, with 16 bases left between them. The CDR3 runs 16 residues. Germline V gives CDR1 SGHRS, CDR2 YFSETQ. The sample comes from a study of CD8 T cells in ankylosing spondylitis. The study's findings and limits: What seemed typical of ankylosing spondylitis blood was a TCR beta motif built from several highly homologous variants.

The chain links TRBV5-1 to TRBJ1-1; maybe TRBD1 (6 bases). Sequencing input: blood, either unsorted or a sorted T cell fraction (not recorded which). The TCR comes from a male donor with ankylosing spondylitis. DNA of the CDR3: TGCGCCAGCAGCTTGGCGGGGCAGGGGACGGGCACTGAAGCTTTCTTT. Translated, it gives CASSLAGQGTGTEAFF.